The rows below give T cell receptor beta chains drawn from one sample of a study of T cells in Graves' hyperthyroidism and ophthalmopathy. TCRdb re-called the multiplex PCR reads with MiXCR, one entry per CDR3 protein. The profile shows about 520,000 distinct CDR3 sequences, 20% of them singletons. Sequencing was performed on blood. All receptors derive from a young man with Graves' hyperthyroidism. Each CDR3 is given with its conserved first and last residue. The D gene is left open where the match is weak. Where a row states a size, it is once, few, many or the class of an expanded clone; other rows omit it.

>14|TRBJ1-1|TRBV5-5|many|.
TGTGCCAGCAGCTTTGGGGGCACGAACACTGAAGCTTTCTTT
CASSFGGTNTEAFF
>16|TRBJ2-2|TRBV5-1|few|.
TGCGCCAGCAGCTTCACGGTGGGACCGAACACCGGGGAGCTGTTTTTT
CASSFTVGPNTGELFF
>14|TRBJ2-5|TRBV6-4|.|TRBD1
TGTGCCAGCAGTTACCCGGGACAGTCTGAGACCCAGTACTTC
CASSYPGQSETQYF
>14|TRBJ1-2|TRBV12-3/TRBV12-4|many|.
TGTGCCAGCAGCTCCCCGGGACCTAGCCATGGCTACACCTTC
CASSSPGPSHGYTF
>15|TRBJ1-2|TRBV9|many|.
TGTGCCAGCAGCGTAGCTGACACATCCATTTTTGGCTACACCTTC
CASSVADTSIFGYTF
>13|TRBJ2-5|TRBV6-2/TRBV6-3|many|.
TGTGCCAGCACTCAGACGGGGTTGGAGACCCAGTACTTC
CASTQTGLETQYF
>18|TRBJ1-5|TRBV28|once|.
TGTGCCAGCAGCCGCCCGGGCCAGGGCATTGTGCGCAATCAGCCCCAGCATTTT
CASSRPGQGIVRNQPQHF
>15|TRBJ1-2|TRBV6-1|many|TRBD1
TGTGCCAGCAGGTCCCCCCGACAGGGCCGGAATGGCTACACCTTC
CASRSPRQGRNGYTF
>15|TRBJ2-5|TRBV20-1|many|.
TGCAGTGCTAGAGATTACCGGGGGCACGGAGAGACCCAGTACTTC
CSARDYRGHGETQYF
>15|TRBJ1-5|TRBV27|many|.
TGTGCCAGCAGTTCGAGACTAGCGCCCAATCAGCCCCAGCATTTT
CASSSRLAPNQPQHF
>14|TRBJ1-1|TRBV20-1|many|.
TGCAGTGCTAGACCCCCCGGGGGGCTGACTGAAGCTTTCTTT
CSARPPGGLTEAFF
>17|TRBJ2-4|TRBV4-1|many|TRBD2
TGCGCCAGCAGCCTCCAAGCCCAGCGGGGGAACAAAAACATTCAGTACTTC
CASSLQAQRGNKNIQYF
>14|TRBJ1-2|TRBV4-1|many|.
TGCGCCAGCAGCCAAGTGGTAGAGAACTATGGCTACACCTTC
CASSQVVENYGYTF
>15|TRBJ1-1|TRBV6-5|.|.
TGTGCCAGCAGTTCGGCCGTGGAGGGGAACACTGAAGCTTTCTTT
CASSSAVEGNTEAFF
>15|TRBJ2-2|TRBV27|few|.
TGTGCCAGCAGTTCCGAGGGTATAATGACCGGGGAGCTGGTTTTT
CASSSEGIMTGELVF
>15|TRBJ1-5|TRBV6-1|many|.
TGTGCCAGCAGTGGCTCAGGGAGGCATAATCAGCCCCAGCATTTT
CASSGSGRHNQPQHF
>10|TRBJ2-4|TRBV20-1|many|.
TGCAGTGCTAGAGGGGACATTCAGTACTTC
CSARGDIQYF
>14|TRBJ1-2|TRBV12-3/TRBV12-4|.|TRBD1
TGTGCCAGCAGTTCGGGGACAGCCAGAGGTGGCTACACCTTC
CASSSGTARGGYTF
>14|TRBJ2-7|TRBV6-2/TRBV6-3|few|TRBD2
TGTGCCAGCAGTCCTGGACTAGCGGGGTTTGAGCAGTACTTC
CASSPGLAGFEQYF
>13|TRBJ1-2|TRBV6-2/TRBV6-3|.|.
TGTGCCAGCAGTTACAGAGGGAACGATGGCTACACCTTC
CASSYRGNDGYTF
>13|TRBJ1-1|TRBV19|.|.
TGTGCCAGTAGTCCGAGGCAGAGCATTGAAGCTTTCTTT
CASSPRQSIEAFF
>15|TRBJ2-5|TRBV11-2|many|.
TGTGCCAGCAGCTTAAGAGGGGGGACACAAGAGACCCAGTACTTC
CASSLRGGTQETQYF
>16|TRBJ2-5|TRBV11-2|many|.
TGTGCCAGCAGCTTAGATCTGTGGGGGAACCAAGAGACCCAGTACTTC
CASSLDLWGNQETQYF
>14|TRBJ2-7|TRBV28|many|TRBD1
TGTGCCAGCAGACCGAATCAGGGGGCCGACGAGCAGTACTTC
CASRPNQGADEQYF
>12|TRBJ1-5|TRBV28|.|.
TGTGCCTGCAGTACTAGTAATCAGCCCCAGCATTTT
CACSTSNQPQHF
>10|TRBJ1-5|TRBV6-1|many|.
TGTGCCAGCAATACACAGCCCCAGCATTTT
CASNTQPQHF
>16|TRBJ1-1|TRBV7-6|many|TRBD1
TGTGCCAGCAGCCCAAGGGACAGGGACCTCAACACTGAAGCTTTCTTT
CASSPRDRDLNTEAFF
>15|TRBJ2-4|TRBV12-3/TRBV12-4|many|TRBD1
TGTGCCAGCAGCCCAAATATAGACAGGGGAAACATTCAGTACTTC
CASSPNIDRGNIQYF
>17|TRBJ2-5|TRBV7-2|many|.
TGTGCCAGCACCGAAAAGGGCCTTCTACGACGGCAAGAGACCCAGTACTTC
CASTEKGLLRRQETQYF
>15|TRBJ2-5|TRBV20-1|many|.
TGCAGTGGGTACTTGGGGGGGGCTGGGAAGGAGACCCAGTACTTC
CSGYLGGAGKETQYF
>13|TRBJ2-2|TRBV24-1|once|.
TGTGCCACCAGTGATTCCGGCCCCGGGGAGCTGTTTTTT
CATSDSGPGELFF
>16|TRBJ1-2|TRBV4-2|many|.
TGTGCCAGCAGCCAAGATTCCGGGGCCCTTAACTATGGCTACACCTTC
CASSQDSGALNYGYTF